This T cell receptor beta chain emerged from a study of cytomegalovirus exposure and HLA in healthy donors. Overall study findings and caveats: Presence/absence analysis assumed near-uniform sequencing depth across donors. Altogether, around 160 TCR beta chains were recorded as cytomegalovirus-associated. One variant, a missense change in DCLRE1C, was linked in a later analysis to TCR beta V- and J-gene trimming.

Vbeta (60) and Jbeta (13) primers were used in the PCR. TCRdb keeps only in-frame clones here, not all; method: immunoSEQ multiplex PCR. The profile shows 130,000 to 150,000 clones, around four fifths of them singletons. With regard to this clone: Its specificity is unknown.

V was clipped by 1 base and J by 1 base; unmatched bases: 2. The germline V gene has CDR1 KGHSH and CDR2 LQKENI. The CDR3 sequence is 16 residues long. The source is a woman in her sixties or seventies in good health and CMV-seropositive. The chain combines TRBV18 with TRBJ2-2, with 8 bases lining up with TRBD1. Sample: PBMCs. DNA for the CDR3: TGTGCCAGCTCACCACTAGGGACAGGGAACACCGGGGAGCTGTTTTTT. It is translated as CASSPLGTGNTGELFF.